The 10 T cell receptor beta chains below all came from one sample that was sequenced in a study of T cell changes during pregnancy in multiple sclerosis. Data came from immunoSEQ multiplex PCR; TCRdb stores just in-frame clones and leaves some out. The repertoire holds under 80,000 clones, with 90% to 95% as singletons. The sample was peripheral blood, taken in the third trimester of pregnancy. These receptors were collected from a female donor with multiple sclerosis, enrolled in a pregnancy study.

V gene TRBV4-3 combines with J gene TRBJ1-3; D might be TRBD1 (6 bases). The CDR3 extends over 17 amino acids. Trimming cost V 0 bases and J 3 bases, with 15 bases left between them. Germline V gene lookup returns CDR1 LGHNA and CDR2 YSLEER. Here the CDR3 reads CASSQDLRGGGGNTIYF. Written as DNA, the CDR3 is TGCGCCAGCAGCCAAGATTTAAGGGGGGGAGGTGGAAACACCATATATTTT.

Here the CDR3 DNA reads TGTGCCAGCCGAGTTAGCGGGTCTAATTCCTACGAGCAGTACTTC. Encoded protein: CASRVSGSNSYEQYF. The genes are TRBV27 and TRBJ2-7; 7 nucleotides line up with TRBD2. J lost 1 base, V lost 8 bases, and 11 bases had no gene match. This CDR3 has 15 residues. The germline gives CDR1 MNHEY, CDR2 SMNVEV (reference sequence).

This chain uses TRBV5-5 with TRBJ1-1; no firm D call. V was shortened by 5 bases and J by 5 bases, with 16 bases between the two germline ends. CDR3 size: 14 residues. In germline, CDR1 is SGHKS, CDR2 YYEKEE (reference sequence). The CDR3 nucleotides are TGTGCCAGCAGTAAAACGGACTTGGGGACTGAAGCTTTCTTT. Its translation: CASSKTDLGTEAFF.

The chain has TRBV5-1 and TRBJ1-1; a weak D match, TRBD1 (5 bases). In germline, CDR1 is SGHRS, CDR2 YFSETQ. Trimming stripped 4 bases from V and 1 base from J, with 17 bases between. The CDR3 length is 16 residues. Written as DNA, the CDR3 is TGCGCCAGCAGCCCCATCGGCCCAGGGCAGAACACTGAAGCTTTCTTT. Translated: CASSPIGPGQNTEAFF.

The J gene is TRBJ2-7, the V gene TRBV7-2; 10 nucleotides agree with TRBD2. Per germline, CDR1 SGHTA and CDR2 FQGNSA. V shed 3 bases, J shed 2 bases, and the junction held 7 bases outside the gene matches. CDR3 size: 16 residues. This CDR3 reads CASSFVSGGGTYEQYF. In nucleotides, the CDR3 is TGTGCCAGCAGCTTTGTAAGCGGGGGGGGGACCTACGAGCAGTACTTC.

The chain employs TRBV7-7 and TRBJ2-5; D is undetermined. V lost 1 base and J 1 base, leaving 7 bases between the germline ends. This CDR3 has 14 amino acids. The V gene's germline CDR1 is SSHAT and CDR2 FNYEAQ (reference sequence). DNA for the CDR3: TGTGCCAGCAGCTTAGTGGGCATCCAAGAGACCCAGTACTTC. Residues: CASSLVGIQETQYF. The whole variable domain, filled in from reference TRBV7-7 and TRBJ2-5, reads GAGVSQSPRYKVTKRGQDVTLRCDPISSHATLYWYQQALGQGPEFLTYFNYEAQPDKSGLPSDRFSAERPEGSISTLTIQRTEQRDSAMYRCASSLVGIQETQYFGPGTRLLVL.

This sequence joins TRBV20-1 and TRBJ1-2; D uncertain. There are 11 residues in the CDR3. V lost 5 bases to trimming and J lost 4 bases, with 8 bases between them. Germline V gives CDR1 DFQATT, CDR2 SNEGSKA (reference sequence). The CDR3 coding sequence is TGCAGTGCTCGTTCCCCCTATGGCTACACCTTC. This codes for CSARSPYGYTF.

This chain links TRBV5-4 with TRBJ2-3; 8 nucleotides match TRBD2. The CDR3 has 15 amino acids. J was trimmed by 1 base and V by 2 bases; bases with no gene match: 3. The germline CDR1 and CDR2 sequences are SGHNT and YYREEE (reference sequence). The CDR3 DNA follows: TGTGCCAGCAGCTTCGGGCGGGGGGGCACAGATACGCAGTATTTT. Residues: CASSFGRGGTDTQYF.

The rearrangement uses TRBV19 and TRBJ2-2; 7 positions match TRBD2. The trim removed 3 bases at V and 6 bases at J, leaving 7 bases unmatched. CDR1 and CDR2 (germline): LNHDA, SQIVND (reference sequence). The CDR3 covers 15 residues. This CDR3 reads CASSMGGRRPGELFF. The CDR3 nucleotides are TGTGCCAGTAGTATGGGAGGGAGAAGACCCGGGGAGCTGTTTTTT.

The gene calls are TRBV7-9 and TRBJ1-5; possibly TRBD1 for D (5 bases). Trimming stripped 1 base from V and 3 bases from J, with 10 bases between. Germline assignment: CDR1 SEHNR and CDR2 FQNEAQ (reference sequence). This CDR3 is built from 15 residues. CDR3 in DNA: TGTGCCAGCAGCTTAGGATGGGGGGTCAATCAGCCCCAGCATTTT. It specifies CASSLGWGVNQPQHF.